This entry features one TCR beta chain sequence. Its antigen is unknown. The cDNA had a unique molecular identifier and a template-switch universal primer site. TCRdb independently ran MiXCR on the 5' RACE reads; one entry per CDR3 protein. The sample has 500,000 to 550,000 distinct CDR3 sequences; approximately 22% are singletons. This sample is drawn from a study of identical twins. The CDR3 totals 14 residues. Germline V CDR1 and CDR2: SGHRS, YFSETQ. Trimming pared 6 bases from V and 1 base from J, leaving 13 bases between. Findings and caveats of the study: Memory repertoires showed no such pattern, whereas abundant cord blood beta clonotypes carried fewer insertions.

In addition, the sample was reused for a study of T cells expressing NK-cell markers. That source notes: Among eight sequenced donors, seven carried HCMV seropositivity while one was seronegative.

This clonotype originated in a woman younger than 35 in good health. The gene calls are TRBV5-1 and TRBJ1-1, with D uncertain. The sample consisted of CD4+ T cells sorted from blood. For the CDR3, the DNA is TGCGCCAGCAAAAGCACATCCAGGAACACTGAAGCTTTCTTT. It specifies CASKSTSRNTEAFF. Full variable domain (missing parts from reference TRBV5-1 and TRBJ1-1): KAGVTQTPRYLIKTRGQQVTLSCSPISGHRSVSWYQQTPGQGLQFLFEYFSETQRNKGNFPGRFSGRQFSNSRSEMNVSTLELGDSALYLCASKSTSRNTEAFFGQGTRLTVV.